The 22 T cell receptor beta chains below were found in one sample sequenced in a study of T-cell reconstitution after alpha-beta-depleted transplantation in children listed by TCRdb under 2016. The library was obtained by PCR. The sample was run on an Illumina HiSeq 2500. TCR libraries were prepared with molecular barcoding, using unique molecular identifiers to normalize TCRbeta repertoire quantification. In TCRdb, the public reads were trimmed at Q25 with fastp and aligned with MiXCR, with productive beta chains retained. Each CDR3 protein gets just one entry, which takes the most common genes and DNA from the rows behind it. This sample lists about 420,000 distinct CDR3 sequences; approximately 10% were detected once. 4.5% to 6% of the sample is in the top ten clones. Material: PBMCs from the stem cell graft donor, obtained from the stem cell graft. The receptors derive from a human donor who donated a stem cell graft to a child with acute myeloid leukemia.

The chain recombines TRBV19 with TRBJ2-7, with 10 positions matching TRBD1. Germline CDR1 LNHDA, CDR2 SQIVND (reference sequence). The J segment lost 7 bases and the V segment lost 3 bases, leaving 3 bases of the junction unmatched. CDR3 length: 13 residues. CDR3 amino acids: CASSIDRGLEQYF. The CDR3 nucleotides are TGTGCCAGTAGTATCGACAGGGGGCTTGAGCAGTACTTC. Based on the CDR3 plus reference TRBV19 and TRBJ2-7, the full variable domain is DGGITQSPKYLFRKEGQNVTLSCEQNLNHDAMYWYRQDPGQGLRLIYYSQIVNDFQKGDIAEGYSVSREKKESFPLTVTSAQKNPTAFYLCASSIDRGLEQYFGPGTRLTVT.

A few counts support this clonotype. This chain connects TRBV20-1 to TRBJ1-1; no clear D. Per the germline V gene, CDR1 is DFQATT and CDR2 is SNEGSKA (reference sequence). The CDR3 is 14 residues long. The V gene lost 3 bases and the J gene lost 5 bases, with 16 bases spanning the gap. The CDR3 bases are TGCAGTGCTAGTGCGTTGACGGCGGGTACTGAAGCTTTCTTT. It translates to CSASALTAGTEAFF.

The genes are TRBV14 and TRBJ2-5; TRBD2 agrees at 15 bases. Germline V gives CDR1 SGHDN, CDR2 FVKESK. V trimming: 4 bases; J trimming: 12 bases; junction bases outside the gene matches: 3. The CDR3 is made up of 13 amino acids. The CDR3 coding sequence is TGTGCCAGCAGCCGAGGACTAGCGGGAGGGGAGTACTTC. Residues: CASSRGLAGGEYF.

The chain carries TRBV15 and TRBJ2-7; D uncertain. The CDR3 is 12 residues long. Germline V CDR1 and CDR2: LNHNV, YYDKDF (reference sequence). V was trimmed by 4 bases and J by 6 bases, leaving 10 bases between them. The CDR3 region is CATSTNTAEQYF. The CDR3, as DNA: TGTGCCACCAGCACGAACACAGCCGAGCAGTACTTC.

The chain combines TRBV7-2 with TRBJ2-7; the D is unclear. V was cut by 0 bases and J by 7 bases, with 10 bases left in between. There are 13 residues in the CDR3. The germline V gene encodes CDR1 SGHTA and CDR2 FQGNSA. The CDR3 DNA follows: TGTGCCAGCAGCTTAGCGCCGGGTGGAGAGCAGTACTTC. Protein: CASSLAPGGEQYF.

This chain joins TRBV10-3 and TRBJ1-5; TRBD1 matches 7 bases. Germline-derived CDR1 and CDR2 are ENHRY and SYGVKD. Trimming removed 10 bases from V and 7 bases from J; junction bases left unmatched: 16. The CDR3 consists of 15 residues. The CDR3 bases are TGTGCCACCCCGGACAGGTCCTCTTCGACGCAGCCCCAGCATTTT. Translating it yields CATPDRSSSTQPQHF.

This clonotype was found many times. This chain joins TRBV5-1 and TRBJ2-2; D gene ambiguous. Germline assignment: CDR1 SGHRS and CDR2 YFSETQ. The germline V and J ends were trimmed by 3 bases and 1 base, with 4 bases remaining between them. This CDR3 comprises 13 residues. The CDR3, as DNA: TGCGCCAGCAGCTCTTTGAACACCGGGGAGCTGTTTTTT. Translating it yields CASSSLNTGELFF. Complete variable domain (other parts from reference TRBV5-1 and TRBJ2-2): KAGVTQTPRYLIKTRGQQVTLSCSPISGHRSVSWYQQTPGQGLQFLFEYFSETQRNKGNFPGRFSGRQFSNSRSEMNVSTLELGDSALYLCASSSLNTGELFFGEGSRLTVL.

As to this clonotype: A read error is possible here, since a much larger clone lies one base away. The conserved phenylalanine or tryptophan normally closing the CDR3 is absent here, so this likely arose from a read error. V usage is TRBV5-8 and J usage is TRBJ1-5; TRBD1 is a possible D gene (5 bases). Germline values: CDR1 SGHTS, CDR2 YDEGEE. The CDR3 consists of 14 residues. V lost 0 bases and J 4 bases, leaving 8 bases between the germline ends. CDR3 nucleotide sequence: TGTGCCAGCAGCTTGGGACAGATTAATCAGCCCCAGCATTTG. It specifies CASSLGQINQPQHL.

This clonotype was counted a few times. V and J are TRBV7-9 and TRBJ2-5; tentative D call: TRBD2 (5 bases). The V gene lost 5 bases and the J gene lost 4 bases, with 17 bases spanning the gap. The CDR3 runs to 15 residues. Germline V gene lookup returns CDR1 SEHNR and CDR2 FQNEAQ (reference sequence). CDR3 in DNA: TGTGCCAGCAGCAAACGGGCCAGCGGCGGAGAGACCCAGTACTTC. Its translation: CASSKRASGGETQYF. The full variable domain, rest sourced from reference TRBV7-9 and TRBJ2-5, is DTGVSQNPRHKITKRGQNVTFRCDPISEHNRLYWYRQTLGQGPEFLTYFQNEAQLEKSRLLSDRFSAERPKGSFSTLEIQRTEQGDSAMYLCASSKRASGGETQYFGPGTRLLVL.

This clonotype was detected many times. This chain connects TRBV5-6 to TRBJ2-5; 8 bases line up with TRBD2. Per germline, CDR1 SGHDT and CDR2 YYEEEE. CDR3 length: 15 amino acids. V lost 1 base, J lost 1 base, and 3 bases stayed unmatched. In nucleotides, the CDR3 is TGTGCCAGCAGCTTGAGCGGGGGCCTCCAAGAGACCCAGTACTTC. It codes for CASSLSGGLQETQYF.

V and J are TRBV7-2 and TRBJ1-5; 8 nucleotides agree with TRBD1. Germline CDR1 and CDR2: SGHTA and FQGNSA. The V gene end was trimmed by 4 bases and the J gene end by 6 bases; junction bases not matched to a gene: 8. This CDR3 has 15 amino acids. Here the CDR3 reads CASSSPGQGVQPQHF. In nucleotides, the CDR3 is TGTGCCAGCAGCTCTCCCGGACAGGGAGTTCAGCCCCAGCATTTT.

The chain is built from TRBV12-3 or TRBV12-4 and TRBJ2-1; 7 nucleotides align to TRBD2. The CDR3 runs to 14 residues. The V and J ends lost 1 base and 7 bases, in that order; junction bases with no gene match: 4. The CDR3 sequence: CASSLEGGPNEQFF. The CDR3 region has the DNA TGTGCCAGCAGTTTAGAGGGAGGGCCAAATGAGCAGTTCTTC.

This clonotype was counted a few times. V and J are TRBV7-3 and TRBJ2-1, with 9 bases lining up with TRBD2. The germline V gene has CDR1 SGHTA and CDR2 FQGTGA. The V segment lost 5 bases and the J segment 10 bases; nucleotides outside the gene matches: 12. The CDR3 covers 15 residues. The CDR3 DNA reads as TGTGCCAGCAGCAGTAATAGCGGGGGCCTAGGGGAGCAGTTCTTC. This translates into CASSSNSGGLGEQFF.

At least ten counts were recorded for this clonotype. The chain has TRBV7-2 and TRBJ2-7; D is possibly TRBD1 or TRBD2 (5 bases each). There are 16 residues in the CDR3. The germline CDR1 and CDR2 sequences are SGHTA and FQGNSA. V lost 5 bases to trimming and J lost 6 bases, with 23 bases between them. The CDR3 bases are TGTGCCAGCAGCATACGGCAGCCGGGACCCCTCGTCGAGCAGTACTTC. It encodes CASSIRQPGPLVEQYF.

The rearrangement uses TRBV5-6 and TRBJ2-7, with a possible D match to TRBD2 (6 bases). Germline-derived CDR1 and CDR2 are SGHDT and YYEEEE. Trimming removed 7 bases at V and 2 bases at J, with 16 bases between. The CDR3 has 14 residues. In nucleotides, the CDR3 is TGTGCCAGCGGAATGTCAGGGAGGCCCTACGAGCAGTACGTC. This codes for CASGMSGRPYEQYV.

This clonotype was seen more than once but under ten times. The rearrangement uses TRBV7-2 and TRBJ2-2; 10 bases match TRBD2. This CDR3 has 18 amino acids. V shed 1 base, J shed 0 bases, and the junction held 5 bases outside the gene matches. Germline V gene lookup returns CDR1 SGHTA and CDR2 FQGNSA. The CDR3 sequence is CASSLGLAGDANTGELFF. CDR3 bases: TGTGCCAGCAGCTTAGGGCTAGCGGGAGACGCGAACACCGGGGAGCTGTTTTTT.

V and J are TRBV3-1 and TRBJ2-7; 7 bases are shared with TRBD2. The CDR3 consists of 16 residues. Per germline, CDR1 LGHDT and CDR2 YNNKEL (reference sequence). CDR3 residues: CDSSQARRGSGGEQYV. In DNA form, the CDR3 reads TGTGACAGCAGCCAAGCAAGGAGGGGCTCGGGGGGCGAGCAGTACGTC.

This clonotype came up a few times. V usage is TRBV5-4 and J usage is TRBJ2-2, with D possibly TRBD2 on 5 matching bases. Trimming removed 0 bases from V and 0 bases from J, with 6 bases in between. Germline V gives CDR1 SGHNT, CDR2 YYREEE (reference sequence). This CDR3 has 15 residues. The CDR3 nucleotides read TGTGCCAGCAGCTTGGTCGGGACGAACACCGGGGAGCTGTTTTTT. Amino acids: CASSLVGTNTGELFF.

This chain uses TRBV20-1 with TRBJ2-3, with no clear D. The germline V gene encodes CDR1 DFQATT and CDR2 SNEGSKA (reference sequence). Deletions cut 2 bases from V and 2 bases from J, with 8 bases between. This CDR3 contains 13 residues. The CDR3 reads CSARLGNTDTQYF. The CDR3 DNA is TGCAGTGCTAGATTAGGAAACACAGATACGCAGTATTTT.

This clonotype was seen ten or more times. This chain uses TRBV20-1 with TRBJ2-5; the match to TRBD1 covers 7 bases. Germline CDR1 reads DFQATT; CDR2 reads SNEGSKA (reference sequence). Trimming took 6 bases from V and 4 from J; bases not matched to a gene: 5. This CDR3 is 12 amino acids long. Here the CDR3 DNA reads TGCAGTGCGCCCTCAGGGGGAGAGACCCAGTACTTC. It yields the protein CSAPSGGETQYF.

This clonotype was recorded at least ten times. This chain links TRBV9 with TRBJ2-5; maybe TRBD2 (5 bases). Trimming removed 2 bases from V and 3 bases from J, with 8 bases in between. This CDR3 spans 13 amino acids. Germline loops: CDR1 SGDLS, CDR2 YYNGEE. Here the CDR3 reads CASSVGVEETQYF. In DNA, the CDR3 is TGTGCCAGCAGCGTCGGGGTAGAAGAGACCCAGTACTTC.

This clonotype was counted a few times. The CDR3 spells CATSDSHLTGELFF. CDR3 nucleotides: TGTGCCACCAGTGATTCCCATTTGACCGGGGAGCTGTTTTTT. The rearrangement joins TRBV24-1 to TRBJ2-2, with unresolved D. Germline V lookup: CDR1 KGHDR, CDR2 SFDVKD. The CDR3 covers 14 residues. V was clipped by 2 bases and J by 5 bases, with 8 bases between them.